These 9 T cell receptor beta chains originate from one sample sequenced in a study of CD8+CD57+ T cells in acquired aplastic anemia (dated by TCRdb to the late 2010s). Instrument used: Illumina HiSeq 2000. Genomic DNA served as template for TCR beta VDJ combination and CDR3 sequence profiling. The public reads were reanalyzed by TCRdb: fastp trimming at Q25, MiXCR alignment, in-frame beta chains only. Each CDR3 protein gets just one entry, which takes the most common genes and DNA from the rows behind it. For this sample the table gives 180,000 or so distinct CDR3 sequences, of which under 50% were detected only once. In total, the top ten clones hold roughly 2% of the sample. The patients picked for sequencing were ones in whom flow cytometry had shown an expansion of CD8+CD57+ cells. The source material was sorted CD4+, CD8+, or CD8+CD57+ T cells (not recorded which) from PBMCs. The receptors derive from a human donor with aplastic anemia.

A word on this clonotype: This clone may be a read error of a much larger clone one base away. The gene calls are TRBV16 and TRBJ2-6; D possibly uses TRBD1 or TRBD2 (5 bases each). The CDR3 spans 14 residues. Germline values: CDR1 KGHSY, CDR2 FQNENV. The CDR3 coding sequence is TGTGCCAGCAGCCCCACCACCGGGGCCAGCGTCCTGACTTTC. It specifies CASSPTTGASVLTF.

This clonotype appeared many times. This rearrangement joins TRBV7-8 to TRBJ1-4, with D possibly being TRBD1 (5 bases). The V and J ends lost 1 base and 8 bases respectively, with 17 bases between them. The CDR3 totals 16 residues. CDR1 and CDR2 from the germline V gene are SGHVS and FQNEAQ. The CDR3 region is CASSLERGPGWEKLFF. The CDR3 coding sequence is TGTGCCAGCAGCTTAGAACGGGGTCCAGGGTGGGAAAAACTGTTTTTT. Complete variable domain (other parts from reference TRBV7-8 and TRBJ1-4): GAGVSQSPRYKVAKRGQDVALRCDPISGHVSLFWYQQALGQGPEFLTYFQNEAQLDKSGLPSDRFFAERPEGSVSTLKIQRTQQEDSAVYLCASSLERGPGWEKLFFGSGTQLSVL.

About this clonotype: The conserved final phenylalanine or tryptophan is absent from the CDR3, which likely points to a read error. V is TRBV24-1 and J is TRBJ1-5; D not resolved. Germline CDR1 reads KGHDR; CDR2 reads SFDVKD. The CDR3 consists of 14 residues. CDR3: CATSDSGGNRPQHL. The CDR3 bases are TGTGCCACCAGTGATTCGGGTGGCAATCGGCCCCAGCATCTT.

In its sample, this clonotype was seen many times. The rearrangement joins TRBV20-1 to TRBJ1-2; 7 nucleotides match TRBD1. Trimming took 0 bases from V and 5 from J; bases not matched to a gene: 9. The CDR3 loop spans 15 amino acids. CDR1 is DFQATT and CDR2 is SNEGSKA in the germline V gene (reference sequence). Here the CDR3 DNA reads TGCAGTGCTAGAGATGGGCAGGGGGTACAGTATGGCTACACCTTC. Amino acid sequence: CSARDGQGVQYGYTF.

The sample holds many counts of this clonotype. This chain uses TRBV20-1 with TRBJ1-3, with no clear D. CDR3 size: 15 residues. Trimming cost V 6 bases and J 2 bases, with 17 bases left between them. CDR1 is DFQATT, CDR2 SNEGSKA, per germline (reference sequence). The CDR3 coding sequence is TGCAGTGCAAAAACGGGCTTCGGGACTGGAAACACCATATATTTT. Protein product: CSAKTGFGTGNTIYF.

This clonotype was seen once. A read error may account for a junction end that differs from germline. The chain has TRBV11-2 and TRBJ2-5, with a tentative D call TRBD1 (6 bases). In germline, CDR1 is SGHAT, CDR2 FQNNGV. CDR3 length: 15 amino acids. The CDR3 DNA follows: TGTGCCAGCAGCTTAGAAGGGGGAGTCCAAGAGGCCCAGTACTTC. Amino acids: CASSLEGGVQEAQYF.

V usage is TRBV29-1 and J usage is TRBJ1-1; 8 bases match TRBD1. CDR3 length: 12 residues. J was trimmed by 4 bases and V by 6 bases; bases with no gene match: 4. Looked up from germline, CDR1 is SQVTM and CDR2 is ANQGSEA. CDR3 bases: TGCAGCGTCTGGACAGGGACCACTGAAGCTTTCTTT. It specifies CSVWTGTTEAFF.

This clonotype was counted many times. The DNA of the CDR3 is TGCAGCGTTGAAGATGGGACCCACGAGCAGTACTTC. Translating it yields CSVEDGTHEQYF. The rearrangement uses TRBV29-1 and TRBJ2-7; either TRBD1 or TRBD2 may supply D (5 bases each). The CDR3 is made up of 12 amino acids. In germline, CDR1 is SQVTM, CDR2 ANQGSEA. V gave up 0 bases and J gave up 5 bases, with 8 bases separating them.

J is TRBJ2-5 and V is TRBV29-1; 9 positions agree with TRBD1. The CDR3 runs to 12 residues. The trim removed 8 bases at V and 3 bases at J, leaving 4 bases unmatched. The germline V gene encodes CDR1 SQVTM and CDR2 ANQGSEA. CDR3 loop: CSSDRGKETQYF. The DNA for the CDR3 is TGCAGCTCGGACAGGGGTAAAGAGACCCAGTACTTC.